This TCR beta chain was identified during a study of shared clonotypes between healthy human individuals. Study results and limitations: Naive CD4 clonotype sharing across several donors was approximately 5%. An expected dependence of interdonor clonotype sharing on sequencing depth was noted.

Terminally differentiated effector memory CD45RA+ cells were excluded by CCR7 positive selection of CD45RO-negative cells. There were only Caucasian adults among the donors, and all lived in Nashville, Tennessee. The assay was immunoSEQ multiplex PCR, and TCRdb's table has in-frame clones only and misses some. The table includes 760,000 or so clones, about 96% detected once. Remarks on this clone: Its antigen is unidentified.

Germline V CDR1 and CDR2: SGHVS, FNYEAQ. Trimming took 1 base from V and 0 from J; bases not matched to a gene: 5. The CDR3 totals 17 residues. The chain combines TRBV7-6 with TRBJ1-4, with 7 bases identical to TRBD1. The source of this sequence is a man between 25 and 39 years old in good health. The sequenced sample consisted of naive CD8+ T cells sorted from blood. For the CDR3, the DNA is TGTGCCAGCAGCTTAGGAGGGACAGATACAACTAATGAAAAACTGTTTTTT. This gives the protein CASSLGGTDTTNEKLFF.